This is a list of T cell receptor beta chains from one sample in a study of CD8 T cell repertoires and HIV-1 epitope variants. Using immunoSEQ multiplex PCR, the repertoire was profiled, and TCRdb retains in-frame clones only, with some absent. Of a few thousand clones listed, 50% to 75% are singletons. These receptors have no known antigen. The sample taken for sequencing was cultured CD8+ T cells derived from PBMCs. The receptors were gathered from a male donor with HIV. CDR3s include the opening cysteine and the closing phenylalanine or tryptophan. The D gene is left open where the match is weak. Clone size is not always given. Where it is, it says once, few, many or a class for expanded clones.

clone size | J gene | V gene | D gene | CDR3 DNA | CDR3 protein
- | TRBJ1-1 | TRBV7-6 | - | TGTGCCAGCAGCCTAGGGGTTCTTAACACTGAAGCTTTCTTT | CASSLGVLNTEAFF
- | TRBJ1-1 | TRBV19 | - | TGTGCCAGTAGTATGAACACGGCCAACACTGAAGCTTTCTTT | CASSMNTANTEAFF
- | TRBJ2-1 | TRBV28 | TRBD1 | TGTGCCAGCAGTTCCAAGCCGGGACAGGGGGCATACAATGAGCAGTTCTTC | CASSSKPGQGAYNEQFF
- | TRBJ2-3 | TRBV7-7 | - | TGTGCCAGCAGCTCCCGGGCCCCTGATCTCGGCACAGATACGCAGTATTTT | CASSSRAPDLGTDTQYF
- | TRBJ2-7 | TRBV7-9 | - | TGTGCCAGCAGCTCCGACAGGGAGGGCGAGCAGTACTTC | CASSSDREGEQYF
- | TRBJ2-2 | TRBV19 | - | TGTGCCAGTTCAGAGCAGGGGGAGCTGTTTTTT | CASSEQGELFF
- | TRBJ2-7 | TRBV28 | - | TGTGCCAGCAGTTTTACCGGGGCCGACTCCTACGAGCAGTACTTC | CASSFTGADSYEQYF
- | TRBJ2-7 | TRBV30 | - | TGTGCCTGGGAACAAACCGCCTCCTACGAGCAGTACTTC | CAWEQTASYEQYF
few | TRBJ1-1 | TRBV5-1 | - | TGCGCCAGCAGCCCGCTTGGCACCACGGCGGGTACTGAAGCTTTCTTT | CASSPLGTTAGTEAFF
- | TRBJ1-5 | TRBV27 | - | TGTGCCAGCAGTTTACAGGGTATTAATCAGCCCCAGCATTTT | CASSLQGINQPQHF
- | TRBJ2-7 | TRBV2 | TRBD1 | TGTGCCAGCATAGGGACAGGGGAAAGTGGTTCCTACGAGCAGTACTTC | CASIGTGESGSYEQYF
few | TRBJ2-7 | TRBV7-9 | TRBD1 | TGTGCCAGCAGCTTTTTGGGACCAGGGGGTGGCGAGCAGTACTTC | CASSFLGPGGGEQYF
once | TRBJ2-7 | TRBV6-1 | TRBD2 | TGTGCCAGCAGTGAAACGGCTAGCGGCCTCATGGAGCAGTACTTC | CASSETASGLMEQYF
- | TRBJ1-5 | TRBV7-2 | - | TGTGCCAGCAGCCCGAGCTATAGCAATCAGCCCCAGCATTTT | CASSPSYSNQPQHF
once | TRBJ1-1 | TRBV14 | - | TGTGCCAGCAGCCAAGTGAGTCAGGAAGCTTTCTTT | CASSQVSQEAFF
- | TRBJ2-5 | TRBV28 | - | TGTGCCAGCAGTTTATATGTCACAGGGCAAGAGACCCAGTACTTC | CASSLYVTGQETQYF
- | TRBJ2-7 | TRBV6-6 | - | TGTGCCAGCAGACCTATTGGGGGCTACGAGCAGTACTTC | CASRPIGGYEQYF
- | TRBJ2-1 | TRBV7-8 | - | TGTGCCAGCAGCTTAACACAGGGCCCCTCGGATGAGCAGTTCTTC | CASSLTQGPSDEQFF
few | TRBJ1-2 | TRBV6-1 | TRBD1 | TGTGCCAGCAGTGAACCCGGGACAGGGTACGGCTACACCTTC | CASSEPGTGYGYTF
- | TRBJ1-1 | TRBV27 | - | TGTGCCACCAGCCGAGAGACGAACACTGAAGCTTTCTTT | CATSRETNTEAFF
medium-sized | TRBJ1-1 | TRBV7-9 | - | TGTGCCAGCAGCCCCCGGGGGATGGGGGCATCGAGAACTGAAGCTTTCTTT | CASSPRGMGASRTEAFF
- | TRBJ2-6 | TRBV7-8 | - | TGTGCCAGCAGCACTCCCGCCCGGGACCATTACTCTGGGGCCAACGTCCTGACTTTC | CASSTPARDHYSGANVLTF
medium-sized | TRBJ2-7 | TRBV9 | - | TGTGCCAGCAGCGTGTCAGGGGGGATGGACGAGCAGTACTTC | CASSVSGGMDEQYF
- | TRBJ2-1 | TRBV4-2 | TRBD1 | TGTGCCAGCAGCCAAGAAGTGACAGGGGGGCCCAGAGGTGAGCAGTTCTTC | CASSQEVTGGPRGEQFF
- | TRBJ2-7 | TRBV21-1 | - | TGTGCCAGCACCGAGGTCGGGGGAGTCGGCTACGAGCAGTACTTC | CASTEVGGVGYEQYF
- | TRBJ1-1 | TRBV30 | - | TGTGCCTGGAACCCGACAGGCCCGAACACTGAAGCTTTCTTT | CAWNPTGPNTEAFF
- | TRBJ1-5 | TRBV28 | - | TGTGCCAGCAGAAAGGGGGGTTATAGCAATCAGCCCCAGCATTTT | CASRKGGYSNQPQHF
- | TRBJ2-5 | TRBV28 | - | TGTGCCAGCAGTTTCCGAGAGACCCAGTACTTC | CASSFRETQYF
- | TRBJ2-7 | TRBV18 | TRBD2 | TGTGCCAGCTCACCCGGGACTAGCGGTTACGAGCAGTACTTC | CASSPGTSGYEQYF
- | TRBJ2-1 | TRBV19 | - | TGTGCCAGTAGTATGGGAATGCTAGCCAATGAGCAGTTCTTC | CASSMGMLANEQFF
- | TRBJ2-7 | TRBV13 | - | TGTGCCAGCAGCATCGACGGCTACTCCTACGAGCAGTACTTC | CASSIDGYSYEQYF
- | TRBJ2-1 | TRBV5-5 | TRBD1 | TGTGCCAGCAGCTGGGGACAGGGGGCTATTAATGAGCAGTTCTTC | CASSWGQGAINEQFF
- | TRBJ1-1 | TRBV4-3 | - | TGCGCCAGCAGCCTCCATGGGACCGGCACTGAAGCTTTCTTT | CASSLHGTGTEAFF
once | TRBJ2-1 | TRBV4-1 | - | TGCGCCAGCAGCCCAAGTTCATGGGAGCAGTTCTTC | CASSPSSWEQFF
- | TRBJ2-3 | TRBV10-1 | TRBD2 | TGCGCCAGCAGTTCGGGGGGGATGACAGATACGCAGTATTTT | CASSSGGMTDTQYF
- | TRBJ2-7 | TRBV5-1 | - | TGCGCCAGCAGCTTGACGGGCGAGCAGTACTTC | CASSLTGEQYF
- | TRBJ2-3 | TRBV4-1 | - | TGCGCCAGCAGCCAAGAGGGTCAGCGCACAGATACGCAGTATTTT | CASSQEGQRTDTQYF
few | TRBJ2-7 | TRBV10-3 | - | TGTGCCATCGAAGGAGACAGTCACGAGCAGTACTTC | CAIEGDSHEQYF
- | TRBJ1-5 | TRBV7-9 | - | TGTGCCAGCAGCGATGCTCGGGCTGGGGGCAATCAGCCCCAGCATTTT | CASSDARAGGNQPQHF
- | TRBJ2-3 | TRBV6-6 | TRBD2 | TGTGCCACCCTAAGGGGACTAGCGGGAGGGAATACGCAGTATTTT | CATLRGLAGGNTQYF
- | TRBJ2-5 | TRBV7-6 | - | TGTGCCAGCAGCTTAGAAGTTCGCCGGCAAGAGACCCAGTACTTC | CASSLEVRRQETQYF
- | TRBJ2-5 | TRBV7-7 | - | TGTGCCAGCAGCCCTCGGACTGGAGAGACCCAGTACTTC | CASSPRTGETQYF
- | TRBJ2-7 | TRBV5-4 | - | TGTGCCAGCAGCTTGGGACAGTACCTTCGTGAGCAGTACTTC | CASSLGQYLREQYF
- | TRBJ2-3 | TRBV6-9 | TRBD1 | TGTGCCAGCAGGGACTCGGACAGGGGGCAGGGAGATACGCAGTATTTT | CASRDSDRGQGDTQYF
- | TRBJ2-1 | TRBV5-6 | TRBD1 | TGTGCCAGCAGCGTACCGGGACAGGGGACCTACAATGAGCAGTTCTTC | CASSVPGQGTYNEQFF
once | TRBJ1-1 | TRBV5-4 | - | TGTGCCAGTGGACAAATGAACACTGAAGCTTTCTTT | CASGQMNTEAFF
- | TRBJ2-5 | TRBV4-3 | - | TGCGCCAGCAGCCAAGATGGGGTGTCCCAGTACTTC | CASSQDGVSQYF
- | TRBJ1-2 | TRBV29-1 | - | TGCAGCGTTGAAGTGGCGGGGGGCGCAGAGTATGGCTACACCTTC | CSVEVAGGAEYGYTF
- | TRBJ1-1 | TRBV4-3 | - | TGCGCCAGCAGCCAAGATTGGGGGGGCGAAACTGAAGCTTTCTTT | CASSQDWGGETEAFF
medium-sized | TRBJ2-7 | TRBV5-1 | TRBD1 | TGCGCCAGCAGCTACCTTAGACAGGGGTTCATCGGCGAGCAGTACTTC | CASSYLRQGFIGEQYF
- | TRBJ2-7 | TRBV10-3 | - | TGTGCCATCAGTGAGTCAAGGCTCGGGCCAGGAGTCCCCTACGAGCAGTACTTC | CAISESRLGPGVPYEQYF